The 29 T cell receptor beta chains presented below share a single source sample, sequenced in a study of tumor-infiltrating lymphocytes in localized non-small cell lung cancer. This table comes from immunoSEQ multiplex PCR, and its TCRdb copy is limited to in-frame clones, with some not included. Among 4,000 to 6,000 clones listed, approximately 71% were seen once. The sequenced sample consisted of lung tumor tissue. The receptors here all came from a human donor with non-small cell lung cancer.

The chain employs TRBV6-1 and TRBJ2-5; 11 nucleotides line up with TRBD2. The CDR3 extends over 15 amino acids. The junction had 0 bases not matched to a gene; V was cut back by 1 base and J by 2 bases. CDR1 is MNHNS and CDR2 is SASEGT in the germline V gene. The CDR3 sequence: CASSEGLAGQETQYF. CDR3 DNA sequence: TGTGCCAGCAGTGAAGGACTAGCGGGGCAAGAGACCCAGTACTTC.

The J gene is TRBJ2-5, the V gene TRBV7-2; 12 positions match TRBD1. Germline CDR1 reads SGHTA; CDR2 reads FQGNSA. The CDR3 consists of 17 residues. V trimming: 1 base; J trimming: 4 bases; junction bases outside the gene matches: 7. CDR3 in DNA: TGTGCCAGCAGCTTAGGAAACCGGGACAGGGGGCGAGAGACCCAGTACTTC. Amino acid sequence: CASSLGNRDRGRETQYF.

This clone was counted once. The chain recombines TRBV7-2 with TRBJ2-3; possible D gene TRBD2, 6 bases. The V gene lost 5 bases and the J gene lost 4 bases, with 10 bases spanning the gap. The germline V gene has CDR1 SGHTA and CDR2 FQGNSA. CDR3 length: 13 residues. CDR3 sequence reads: CASSIRLADTQYF. The CDR3 region has the DNA TGTGCCAGCAGCATCAGACTAGCAGATACGCAGTATTTT.

CDR3 nucleotide sequence: TGTGCCAGCATAGGGCAGGGGGCGAGTGGCTCCTACGAGCAGTACGTC. Protein sequence: CASIGQGASGSYEQYV. The chain recombines TRBV27 with TRBJ2-7; 8 bases are a match to TRBD1. Trimming took 7 bases from V and 0 from J; bases not matched to a gene: 11. Per the germline V gene, CDR1 is MNHEY and CDR2 is SMNVEV (reference sequence). The CDR3 is made up of 16 amino acids.

The chain recombines TRBV5-6 with TRBJ1-4; 8 positions agree with TRBD1. The trim removed 1 base at V and 8 bases at J, leaving 19 bases unmatched. The CDR3 has 19 amino acids. CDR1 is SGHDT and CDR2 is YYEEEE in the germline V gene. The CDR3 here is CASSLFRGQALTQSEKLFF. CDR3 DNA sequence: TGTGCCAGCAGCTTGTTCAGGGGGCAGGCTCTTACTCAATCAGAAAAACTGTTTTTT.

The V and J genes are TRBV5-1 and TRBJ1-1, with no clear D. V was cut by 4 bases and J by 1 base, with 14 bases left in between. The CDR3 spans 15 residues. Germline-derived CDR1 and CDR2 are SGHRS and YFSETQ. The CDR3 bases are TGCGCCAGCAGCCGATTCCGGACGGGGAACACTGAAGCTTTCTTT. It specifies CASSRFRTGNTEAFF.

This chain links TRBV25-1 with TRBJ1-1, with a possible D match to TRBD1 (6 bases). Deletions cut 6 bases from V and 0 bases from J, with 11 bases between. The CDR3 is 14 amino acids. CDR1 MGHDK and CDR2 SYGVNS come from the germline V gene. This CDR3 is CASREGGLNTEAFF. The CDR3 DNA sequence: TGTGCCAGCAGGGAGGGGGGATTGAACACTGAAGCTTTCTTT.

The V call is TRBV7-8, the J call TRBJ2-7; D is perhaps TRBD1 (6 bases). CDR1 is SGHVS and CDR2 is FQNEAQ in the germline V gene. The ends were cut back, 5 bases at V and 4 bases at J, with 12 bases in the middle. CDR3 length: 13 residues. Written as DNA, the CDR3 is TGTGCCAGCAGCCGGGGACAACGGTACGAGCAGTACGTC. This encodes CASSRGQRYEQYV.

The chain joins TRBV6-6 to TRBJ1-5, with 7 bases aligning to TRBD1. The CDR3 is made up of 16 amino acids. CDR1 is MNHNY and CDR2 is SVGAGI in the germline V gene (reference sequence). The J segment lost 2 bases and the V segment lost 5 bases, leaving 9 bases of the junction unmatched. The CDR3 protein is CASSPPGQSGNQPQHF. Written as DNA, the CDR3 is TGTGCCAGCAGTCCCCCGGGACAGAGCGGCAATCAGCCCCAGCATTTT.

This chain uses TRBV7-8 with TRBJ1-1; D remains ambiguous. The CDR3 totals 16 residues. V lost 5 bases, J lost 1 base, and 17 bases lay in between. Germline CDR1 and CDR2: SGHVS and FQNEAQ. CDR3 region: CASSQGEGRWNTEAFF. The CDR3 DNA reads as TGTGCCAGCAGCCAAGGTGAAGGAAGATGGAACACTGAAGCTTTCTTT.

The V gene is TRBV6-6, the J gene TRBJ1-1; D is possibly TRBD1 (5 bases). V was trimmed by 3 bases and J by 11 bases, leaving 19 bases between them. Germline V lookup: CDR1 MNHNY, CDR2 SVGAGI (reference sequence). The CDR3 loop spans 14 amino acids. For the CDR3, the DNA is TGTGCCAGCAGTTATGTCCCGGGACGGGCCGCTGCTTTCTTT. Protein sequence: CASSYVPGRAAAFF.

This clone showed up just a few times. The rearrangement uses TRBV14 and TRBJ1-2, with D possibly matching TRBD1 (5 bases). The germline V and J ends were trimmed by 1 base and 4 bases, with 10 bases remaining between them. The CDR3 contains 14 residues. Germline-derived CDR1 and CDR2 are SGHDN and FVKESK. CDR3 DNA: TGTGCCAGCAGCCAAGTGACAGAACCCTATGGCTACACCTTC. It encodes CASSQVTEPYGYTF.

The chain uses TRBV7-1 and TRBJ1-5; 8 nucleotides line up with TRBD1. TRBV7-1 is labeled an ORF, and its function is uncertain. The CDR3 covers 16 residues. J lost 2 bases, V lost 6 bases, and 9 bases had no gene match. The CDR3, as DNA: TGTGCCAGCAGTCCATGGACAGGGATGGGCAATCAGCCCCAGCATTTT. It is translated as CASSPWTGMGNQPQHF.

This rearrangement joins TRBV11-2 to TRBJ2-2; the match to TRBD2 covers 8 bases. The CDR3 consists of 16 residues. The V gene end was trimmed by 4 bases and the J gene end by 1 base; junction bases not matched to a gene: 5. Germline CDR1 and CDR2: SGHAT and FQNNGV. As DNA, the CDR3 is TGTGCCAGCAGCTCGCCACTAGCGGAGAACACCGGGGAGCTGTTTTTT. The encoded protein is CASSSPLAENTGELFF.

The genes are TRBV6-5 and TRBJ2-7; D unclear. The CDR3 length is 12 residues. V gave up 10 bases and J gave up 1 base, with 11 bases separating them. In germline, CDR1 is MNHEY, CDR2 SVGAGI. The chain's CDR3 is CATREWSYEQYF. The CDR3 region has the DNA TGTGCCACAAGGGAATGGTCCTACGAGCAGTACTTC.

This clone was picked up a small number of times. The chain joins TRBV7-9 to TRBJ2-3, with a tentative D call TRBD2 (5 bases). Per germline, CDR1 SEHNR and CDR2 FQNEAQ (reference sequence). V lost 0 bases and J 6 bases, leaving 19 bases between the germline ends. The CDR3 extends over 17 amino acids. The CDR3 DNA is TGTGCCAGCAGCTTAGCCCCGACGGGATTAGCCGATGATACGCAGTATTTT. Translated, it gives CASSLAPTGLADDTQYF.

The V call is TRBV2, the J call TRBJ2-2; a weak D match, TRBD1 (6 bases). Germline-derived CDR1 and CDR2 are SNHLY and FYNNEI. There are 13 residues in the CDR3. V lost 10 bases to trimming and J lost 0 bases, with 9 bases between them. The CDR3 DNA reads as TGTGCCACCTGGGGGCCGAACACCGGGGAGCTGTTTTTT. Translating gives CATWGPNTGELFF. Combining the CDR3 with reference TRBV2 and TRBJ2-2 gives the whole variable domain EPEVTQTPSHQVTQMGQEVILRCVPISNHLYFYWYRQILGQKVEFLVSFYNNEISEKSEIFDDQFSVERPDGSNFTLKIRSTKLEDSAMYFCATWGPNTGELFFGEGSRLTVL.

In this sample, this clone turned up once. The J gene is TRBJ2-7, the V gene TRBV6-6; TRBD1 agrees at 7 bases. The CDR3 loop spans 14 amino acids. The germline gives CDR1 MNHNY, CDR2 SVGAGI (reference sequence). The J segment lost 2 bases and the V segment lost 4 bases, leaving 5 bases of the junction unmatched. The CDR3 bases are TGTGCCAGCAGTTCGACAGGGAGAGCCTACGAGCAGTACTTC. Encoded protein: CASSSTGRAYEQYF.

This clone was recorded only once. The chain is built from TRBV6-5 and TRBJ2-2; D not certain. The CDR3 is 14 residues long. Trimming cost V 4 bases and J 2 bases, with 8 bases left between them. CDR1 and CDR2 (germline): MNHEY, SVGAGI. The CDR3 region is CASSFRLNTGELFF. DNA for the CDR3: TGTGCCAGCAGTTTTAGACTCAACACCGGGGAGCTGTTTTTT.

The V and J genes are TRBV6-1 and TRBJ2-5, with 7 positions matching TRBD2. V dropped 2 bases and J dropped 4; count of bases not matched to a gene: 16. CDR1 is MNHNS, CDR2 SASEGT, per germline. The CDR3 is 18 amino acids. CDR3 sequence: CASSEWAWGGFNRETQYF. The DNA for the CDR3 is TGTGCCAGCAGTGAATGGGCCTGGGGGGGGTTCAATCGAGAGACCCAGTACTTC.

The V call is TRBV9, the J call TRBJ1-1; D is possibly TRBD1 (6 bases). The V gene lost 4 bases and the J gene lost 4 bases, with 14 bases spanning the gap. Germline V gives CDR1 SGDLS, CDR2 YYNGEE. The CDR3 is made up of 14 amino acids. In DNA, the CDR3 is TGTGCCAGCAGCCCTGGGGGCGCGATCACTGAAGCTTTCTTT. Translation gives CASSPGGAITEAFF.

J is TRBJ2-5 and V is TRBV14; no reliable D call. Germline CDR1 SGHDN, CDR2 FVKESK. V shed 1 base and J shed 5 bases, with 5 bases lying between them. CDR3 length: 12 amino acids. The CDR3 DNA reads TGTGCCAGCAGCCAAGTTAGGGAGACCCAGTACTTC. Translation: CASSQVRETQYF.

The gene calls are TRBV11-3 and TRBJ2-5, with a weak D call TRBD1 (6 bases). CDR1 SGHNT and CDR2 YENEEA come from the germline V gene. The CDR3 is made up of 14 amino acids. Trimming shortened V by 7 bases and J by 5 bases, and 17 bases separated the two germline ends. CDR3 sequence reads: CASNPRGAVETQYF. The CDR3 DNA is TGTGCCAGCAATCCCAGGGGCGCGGTGGAGACCCAGTACTTC.

This chain uses TRBV18 with TRBJ2-2; perhaps TRBD2 as D (5 bases). V lost 1 base and J 0 bases, leaving 6 bases between the germline ends. CDR1 and CDR2 from the germline V gene are KGHSH and LQKENI. CDR3 length: 15 amino acids. CDR3 sequence (DNA): TGTGCCAGCTCACCACAAGCGGCGAACACCGGGGAGCTGTTTTTT. It yields the protein CASSPQAANTGELFF.

The rearrangement links TRBV5-1 to TRBJ1-1, with D uncertain. Germline values: CDR1 SGHRS, CDR2 YFSETQ. The CDR3 contains 14 residues. V lost 1 base, J lost 3 bases, and 10 bases lay in between. The CDR3 spells CASSLSQADTEAFF. The CDR3 nucleotides read TGCGCCAGCAGCTTGAGCCAGGCGGACACTGAAGCTTTCTTT.

This clone was counted between two and nine times. The chain combines TRBV7-9 with TRBJ1-2; D call uncertain. V dropped 5 bases and J dropped 6 bases, with 7 bases sitting between them. This CDR3 has 11 amino acids. Germline V gives CDR1 SEHNR, CDR2 FQNEAQ (reference sequence). The chain's CDR3 is CASSQSDGYTF. CDR3 nucleotide sequence: TGTGCCAGCAGCCAGTCCGATGGCTACACCTTC.

The chain has TRBV6-5 and TRBJ2-1; unclear D gene. CDR3 length: 14 amino acids. Trimming left V 6 bases short and J 4 bases short, with 13 bases between. The germline CDR1 and CDR2 sequences are MNHEY and SVGAGI. The CDR3: CASSSAIPYNEQFF. DNA for the CDR3: TGTGCCAGCAGCTCCGCTATTCCTTACAATGAGCAGTTCTTC.

This chain links TRBV9 with TRBJ1-5; D gene ambiguous. The CDR3 length is 12 residues. In germline, CDR1 is SGDLS, CDR2 YYNGEE. V was clipped by 8 bases and J by 6 bases, with 12 bases between them. CDR3 DNA sequence: TGTGCCAGTGGAAAAGTCGGTCAGCCCCAGCATTTT. This encodes CASGKVGQPQHF.

The chain joins TRBV11-2 to TRBJ1-3; D not certain. The CDR3 sequence is 15 residues long. Germline V gene data show CDR1 as SGHAT and CDR2 as FQNNGV. V dropped 5 bases and J dropped 4 bases, with 15 bases sitting between them. This CDR3 reads CASSPAVGRGNTIYF. The CDR3 DNA is TGTGCCAGCAGCCCAGCTGTAGGGAGGGGAAACACCATATATTTT.